The 6 T cell receptor beta chains reported below all come from one sample, sequenced in a study of blood T cell repertoires in COVID-19. The assay was immunoSEQ multiplex PCR, and TCRdb's table has in-frame clones only and misses some. The sample yields over 300,000 clones, more than 75% seen once. The specimen sequenced was PBMCs or T cells enriched from blood (not recorded which). The receptor source for this set is a woman in her twenties or thirties with acute COVID-19.

V usage is TRBV7-2 and J usage is TRBJ2-1; 8 nucleotides match TRBD2. Germline CDR1 reads SGHTA; CDR2 reads FQGNSA. The CDR3 totals 15 residues. Trimming removed 4 bases from V and 8 bases from J; junction bases left unmatched: 10. The CDR3 nucleotides are TGTGCCAGCAGCTCCGGGGGGGGCCCCGGGGATGAGCAGTTCTTC. Its translation: CASSSGGGPGDEQFF.

This sequence joins TRBV19 and TRBJ1-5; D perhaps matches TRBD1 (5 bases). The germline V and J ends were trimmed by 5 bases and 2 bases, with 16 bases remaining between them. CDR3 length: 16 residues. CDR1 and CDR2 from the germline V gene are LNHDA and SQIVND (reference sequence). CDR3: CASSEGTRGGNQPQHF. The DNA of the CDR3 is TGTGCCAGTAGTGAGGGGACTCGAGGAGGCAATCAGCCCCAGCATTTT.

The chain combines TRBV6-1 with TRBJ1-6; 9 nucleotides match TRBD1. The length of the CDR3 is 15 residues. Per the germline V gene, CDR1 is MNHNS and CDR2 is SASEGT. J was trimmed by 7 bases and V by 3 bases; bases with no gene match: 4. The CDR3 DNA follows: TGTGCCAGCAGTGAGGGGACAGGGAGAAATTCACCCCTCCACTTT. Its protein is CASSEGTGRNSPLHF.

The count of this clone is one. V is TRBV7-2 and J is TRBJ2-1; 13 bases match TRBD2. The germline V gene has CDR1 SGHTA and CDR2 FQGNSA. The CDR3 has 14 amino acids. The junction had 6 bases not matched to a gene; V was cut back by 7 bases and J by 9 bases. In nucleotides, the CDR3 is TGTGCCAGCACCACACTAGCGGGGGGGAGTGAGCAGTTCTTC. It codes for CASTTLAGGSEQFF.

V is TRBV24-1 and J is TRBJ2-1; 9 nucleotides agree with TRBD2. The ends lost 6 bases at V and 7 bases at J; junction bases unmatched: 9. In germline, CDR1 is KGHDR, CDR2 SFDVKD. The CDR3 totals 15 residues. The CDR3 DNA is TGTGCCACCAGTATCCGTAGCGGGGGAGAGAATGAGCAGTTCTTC. This codes for CATSIRSGGENEQFF.

The J gene is TRBJ1-6, the V gene TRBV19; possible D gene TRBD1, 5 bases. CDR3 size: 15 residues. The V and J ends lost 1 base and 5 bases respectively, with 9 bases between them. Germline loops: CDR1 LNHDA, CDR2 SQIVND (reference sequence). CDR3 in DNA: TGTGCCAGTAGTATAGGGGGACTGAATAATTCACCCCTCCACTTT. Its translation: CASSIGGLNNSPLHF.